The clone carrying this T cell receptor beta chain has just a few counts. The entry originates in a study of blood T cells in healthy people across ages. The CDR3 consists of 16 residues. Germline lookup yields CDR1 SGDLS and CDR2 YYNGEE. Primed by a sample-barcoded 5' primer and a J-beta primer mix, a second PCR proceeded for about 6 to 12 cycles. TCRdb independently ran MiXCR on the 5' RACE reads; one entry per CDR3 protein. Of about 380,000 distinct CDR3 sequences in the sample, about 55% were seen once. Input material: blood. The chain uses TRBV9 and TRBJ2-1; 7 bases fit TRBD2. The J call may be mistaken, given a closer DNA end match to TRBJ2-7. This clonotype originated in a man in his 60s in good health. CDR3 residues: CASSPTSDSSYNEQYF. CDR3 DNA sequence: TGTGCCAGCAGCCCCACTAGCGACAGCTCCTACAATGAGCAGTACTTC.